The text below deals with one TCR beta chain. Its specificity is not known. Profiling relied on immunoSEQ multiplex PCR, and the TCRdb table lists in-frame clones only, not all of them. This table holds around 67,000 clones, 81% found once. This entry is derived from a study of glioma-infiltrating T cells after dendritic cell vaccination. Study-wide background: Patients received autologous tumor lysate-pulsed dendritic cell vaccination between about 2003 and 2013. Autologous tumor lysate was loaded overnight onto monocyte-derived dendritic cells grown 6 to 7 days with IL-4 and GM-CSF.

Study-level findings and limits: TCR clonality showed no direct relationship with survival.

All glioblastoma patients lacked an isocitrate dehydrogenase mutation. CDR1 is LGHNT and CDR2 is FRNRAP in the germline V gene. This CDR3 comprises 14 residues. Trimming shortened V by 1 base and J by 2 bases, and 7 bases separated the two germline ends. The genes are TRBV12-5 and TRBJ2-3; D is undetermined. This specimen consisted of blood, obtained before dendritic cell vaccination. The sequence was collected from a human donor with glioblastoma. CDR3 DNA: TGTGCTAGTGGTTTGGGGAGTAACACAGATACGCAGTATTTT. Its translation is CASGLGSNTDTQYF.